This T cell receptor beta chain was profiled in a study of T cells after yellow fever vaccination (dated 2019 in TCRdb). For the study in its entirety: The SMART-Seq v4 Ultra Low Input RNA kit was used to prepare libraries from fractions with low cell numbers. To follow T-cell clones before and after primary and booster YFV17D yellow fever vaccination, bulk TCR alpha and beta repertoires were sequenced over time. Bulk PBMC replicates and cell subsets were isolated from blood drawn at multiple timepoints before and after both primary and secondary immunization. Two healthy male donors, one aged 18 to 30 and one aged 30 to 40 years, made up the cohort.

This clonotype was observed a few times. Its antigen target is currently unknown. The record has no base qualities; no much larger clone is one base away. The V end loses 1 base and the J end loses 4 bases, and a stretch of 16 bases separates them. The CDR3 runs 16 amino acids, cysteine and phenylalanine included. Here the CDR3 DNA is all that survives: 48 bases in frame from base 1. CDR1 and CDR2, looked up from the germline V gene (reference sequence), are LGHDT and YNNKEL. TCR cDNA was synthesized by 5'RACE template switching, through which a universal primer site and unique molecular identifiers were introduced. Priming of cDNA synthesis was performed from both the TCR alpha and TCR beta constant segments. Library amplification involved two PCR steps, and the second step added sample barcodes and sequencing adapters. Sequencing of libraries was performed on Illumina HiSeq 2500 (2x100 bp) or NovaSeq (2x150 bp). In the original analysis: Demultiplexing of reads and collapsing into UMI consensus sequences were performed with MIGEC, and V(D)J alignment was carried out with MiXCR. Vaccine-responding clonotypes were defined with edgeR using replicate PBMC samples, requiring FDR below 0.01 and a log2 fold change above 5 up to day 15. CD4 or CD8 identity was assigned to each bulk clonotype according to whether the clonotype was present at higher abundance in the sequenced CD4 repertoire or the sequenced CD8 repertoire. The public sequencing data were trimmed at Q25 with fastp and processed into clonotypes with MiXCR by TCRdb, which kept only in-frame beta chains. For every CDR3 protein sequence, its rows merge into one entry that carries the most common genes and DNA. The V and J calls shown here were made by TCRdb, not taken from the authors' results. The sample table holds about 630,000 distinct CDR3 sequences, of which more than 9% were seen once. Approximately 15% of the sample is in the top ten clones.

The full study reports these points: Most clones expanded after primary vaccination were re-detected after the booster (about 96% of CD4 and more than 70% of CD8), suggesting broad memory maintenance. Because abundant contaminating clonotypes from the bulk population could be contained in FACS-sorted repertoires, computational filtering was required. The study included only a couple of donors, which limits how far the findings can be generalized. Compared with the primary T-cell response, the secondary T-cell response was weaker but faster, peaking on day 5 rather than day 15. A small fraction of clonotypes appeared in both the CD4 and CD8 compartments, likely as a result of convergent recombination.

The treatment or condition tag for this specimen amounts to: live attenuated yellow fever vaccine strain. At every blood-draw timepoint, two biological replicates of bulk PBMCs were collected. A standard Ficoll-Paque protocol was used to isolate PBMCs from peripheral blood. TriZol was used to extract RNA from bulk PBMCs, from CD4 and CD8 fractions, and from dextramer-positive and dextramer-negative fractions. This TCR was sampled from a man younger than 40 who received the YFV17D yellow fever vaccine. Here the sequenced sample was PBMCs, taken on the day of the yellow fever booster vaccination. This sequence uses TRBV3-1 and TRBJ1-2; the D gene assignment is ambiguous. DNA sequence: TGTGCCAGCAGCCAAGGAGGAAAAGCGGTTTCCTATGGCTACACCTTC. This yields the protein CASSQGGKAVSYGYTF.